A single sample gave rise to the 26 T cell receptor beta chains below, sequenced in a study of neoadjuvant anti-PD-1 for oral cavity cancer. Sequencing was performed with immunoSEQ multiplex PCR; in TCRdb, only in-frame clones are kept and a portion is missing. The table shows 17,000 or so clones, with over 65% occurring only once. The sample was PBMCs, taken before nivolumab (anti-PD-1) treatment. These receptors all come from a person aged 35-79 years with oral cavity squamous cell carcinoma.

V gene TRBV20-1 combines with J gene TRBJ1-2; perhaps TRBD1 as D (5 bases). The germline gives CDR1 DFQATT, CDR2 SNEGSKA (reference sequence). The CDR3 sequence is 11 residues long. V was clipped by 6 bases and J by 8 bases, with 13 bases between them. The CDR3 nucleotides read TGCAGTGCAACAGGCTGGGAGGGCTACACCTTC. Protein sequence: CSATGWEGYTF.

V and J are TRBV27 and TRBJ1-1, with unresolved D. Germline V gene sequence: CDR1 MNHEY, CDR2 SMNVEV (reference sequence). Deletions cut 5 bases from V and 3 bases from J, with 13 bases between. The CDR3 runs 14 residues. The CDR3 DNA sequence: TGTGCCAGCAGTCACGGGAGCCGGGACACTGAAGCTTTCTTT. Translation: CASSHGSRDTEAFF.

The CDR3 spells CASSVYAGAVYEQFF. CDR3 DNA sequence: TGTGCCAGCAGCGTATACGCGGGAGCCGTCTATGAGCAGTTCTTC. The genes are TRBV9 and TRBJ2-1; TRBD2 matches at 7 bases. Trimming removed 1 base from V and 8 bases from J; junction bases left unmatched: 9. Germline CDR1 SGDLS, CDR2 YYNGEE. This CDR3 has 15 residues.

V and J are TRBV5-1 and TRBJ2-7; perhaps TRBD1 as D (6 bases). Per the germline V gene, CDR1 is SGHRS and CDR2 is YFSETQ. V gave up 2 bases and J gave up 2 bases, with 14 bases separating them. The CDR3 spans 15 residues. CDR3 nucleotides: TGCGCCAGCAGCTTTAGTGACAGGCTTCCCTACGAGCAGTACTTC. Amino acid sequence: CASSFSDRLPYEQYF.

CDR3 amino acids: CASSVGTGSAFF. The CDR3 nucleotides read TGTGCCAGCAGCGTTGGGACAGGGTCGGCTTTCTTT. The chain joins TRBV7-6 to TRBJ1-1; 9 bases are shared with TRBD1. CDR3 size: 12 residues. The trim removed 5 bases at V and 11 bases at J, leaving 6 bases unmatched. The germline CDR1 and CDR2 sequences are SGHVS and FNYEAQ. The variable domain in full, with the rest retrieved from reference TRBV7-6 and TRBJ1-1, is GAGVSQSPRYKVTKRGQDVALRCDPISGHVSLYWYRQALGQGPEFLTYFNYEAQQDKSGLPNDRFSAERPEGSISTLTIQRTEQRDSAMYRCASSVGTGSAFFGQGTRLTVV.

The sample holds a few counts of this clone. The chain links TRBV9 to TRBJ2-3; D remains unclear. This CDR3 spans 14 amino acids. Trimming took 4 bases from V and 4 from J, leaving 13 bases between them. CDR1 is SGDLS and CDR2 is YYNGEE in the germline V gene. The CDR3 sequence: CASSTMADADTQYF. The DNA of the CDR3 is TGTGCCAGCAGCACTATGGCGGATGCAGATACGCAGTATTTT.

The chain joins TRBV6-6 to TRBJ2-1, with D unresolved. There are 13 residues in the CDR3. V lost 5 bases, J lost 7 bases, and 12 bases lay in between. CDR1 is MNHNY and CDR2 is SVGAGI in the germline V gene (reference sequence). This CDR3 is CASSLPTSNEQFF. For the CDR3, the DNA is TGTGCCAGCAGTCTCCCGACCTCTAATGAGCAGTTCTTC.

The CDR3 sequence: CASSLDRGGAAFF. Written as DNA, the CDR3 is TGTGCCAGCAGCCTAGACAGGGGTGGTGCCGCTTTCTTT. The rearrangement joins TRBV7-9 to TRBJ1-1; 8 bases are a match to TRBD1. From germline, CDR1 is SEHNR and CDR2 FQNEAQ (reference sequence). Trimming took 5 bases from V and 11 from J; bases not matched to a gene: 10. The CDR3 length is 13 residues.

This rearrangement joins TRBV2 to TRBJ2-7; D gene ambiguous. CDR1 and CDR2 from the germline V gene are SNHLY and FYNNEI. V was shortened by 7 bases and J by 7 bases, with 11 bases between the two germline ends. The CDR3 length is 11 residues. CDR3 bases: TGTGCCAGCACCGGCTCGGTAGAGCAGTACTTC. As protein: CASTGSVEQYF. Full variable domain (missing parts from reference TRBV2 and TRBJ2-7): EPEVTQTPSHQVTQMGQEVILRCVPISNHLYFYWYRQILGQKVEFLVSFYNNEISEKSEIFDDQFSVERPDGSNFTLKIRSTKLEDSAMYFCASTGSVEQYFGPGTRLTVT.

The CDR3 DNA follows: TGTGCCAGCAGATATGAGACAGGAGCAAACTATGGCTACACCTTC. Its translation: CASRYETGANYGYTF. V usage is TRBV6-1 and J usage is TRBJ1-2; possibly TRBD1 for D (6 bases). Germline V CDR1 and CDR2: MNHNS, SASEGT. The CDR3 length is 15 residues. V lost 6 bases, J lost 2 bases, and 16 bases lay in between.

The chain couples TRBV11-2 to TRBJ1-1; D may be TRBD1 (5 bases). Per germline, CDR1 SGHAT and CDR2 FQNNGV. The CDR3 is 13 amino acids. V lost 1 base and J lost 4, with 7 bases in between. The CDR3 DNA is TGTGCCAGCAGCTTAGCGCAGGGCACTGAAGCTTTCTTT. Amino acids: CASSLAQGTEAFF.

This clone was recorded only once. The genes are TRBV30 and TRBJ2-3, with D unclear. The CDR3 spans 12 residues. V gave up 2 bases and J gave up 3 bases, with 6 bases separating them. Per the germline V gene, CDR1 is GTSNPN and CDR2 is SVGIG (reference sequence). In nucleotides, the CDR3 is TGTGCCTGGAGTTGGGTGACAGATACGCAGTATTTT. The encoded protein is CAWSWVTDTQYF.

DNA of the CDR3: TGTGCCATCAGTGAGGATTGGGGGAGCACAGATACGCAGTATTTT. Translated, it gives CAISEDWGSTDTQYF. V and J are TRBV10-3 and TRBJ2-3; D is tentatively TRBD1 or TRBD2 (5 bases each). Trimming shortened V by 2 bases and J by 0 bases, and 9 bases separated the two germline ends. The CDR3 sequence is 15 residues long. CDR1 and CDR2 from the germline V gene are ENHRY and SYGVKD.

The rearrangement uses TRBV27 and TRBJ2-7; D perhaps matches TRBD2 (5 bases). CDR1 and CDR2 (germline): MNHEY, SMNVEV (reference sequence). Between the trimmed V and J ends, which lost 8 bases and 3 bases, there was a span of 17 bases. The CDR3 covers 14 residues. The CDR3 nucleotides read TGTGCCAGCGCCTTTTGGGATCGGGACTACGAGCAGTACTTC. It yields the protein CASAFWDRDYEQYF.

This clone was detected only once. This sequence joins TRBV9 and TRBJ2-7; TRBD1 is a possible D gene (5 bases). Trimming cost V 0 bases and J 0 bases, with 7 bases left between them. The length of the CDR3 is 14 residues. Looked up from germline, CDR1 is SGDLS and CDR2 is YYNGEE. The DNA for the CDR3 is TGTGCCAGCAGCGTAGGACAGTCCTCCTACGAGCAGTACTTC. Protein: CASSVGQSSYEQYF. The entire variable domain, with the rest obtained from reference TRBV9 and TRBJ2-7, is as follows: DSGVTQTPKHLITATGQRVTLRCSPRSGDLSVYWYQQSLDQGLQFLIQYYNGEERAKGNILERFSAQQFPDLHSELNLSSLELGDSALYFCASSVGQSSYEQYFGPGTRLTVT.

The chain joins TRBV13 to TRBJ2-2; D uncertain. The V end lost 4 bases, the J end lost 8 bases, and 14 bases lay between the germline ends. Germline lookup yields CDR1 PRHDT and CDR2 FYEKMQ (reference sequence). This CDR3 is 14 amino acids long. CDR3 residues: CASSSPRSRGELFF. The CDR3 DNA sequence: TGTGCCAGCAGCTCCCCCCGTAGCCGAGGGGAGCTGTTTTTT.

CDR3 amino acids: CASSEPLGGRSYEQYF. CDR3 coding DNA: TGTGCCAGCAGTGAACCCCTGGGTGGCAGGTCCTACGAGCAGTACTTC. The rearrangement joins TRBV6-1 to TRBJ2-7; D is ambiguous. V was shortened by 2 bases and J by 1 base, with 15 bases between the two germline ends. Per germline, CDR1 MNHNS and CDR2 SASEGT. The CDR3 consists of 16 residues.

The CDR3 spells CAWSGDRGGDEQYF. CDR3 DNA sequence: TGTGCCTGGAGTGGGGATAGGGGAGGCGACGAGCAGTACTTC. V and J are TRBV30 and TRBJ2-7, with D possibly matching TRBD2 (6 bases). Germline V CDR1 and CDR2: GTSNPN, SVGIG (reference sequence). The CDR3 extends over 14 amino acids. V was trimmed by 1 base and J by 5 bases, leaving 15 bases between them.

The chain carries TRBV10-3 and TRBJ1-5, with D possibly matching TRBD1 (5 bases). The CDR3 totals 14 residues. The V and J ends lost 2 bases and 7 bases respectively, with 12 bases between them. CDR1 and CDR2 (germline): ENHRY, SYGVKD. CDR3 DNA sequence: TGTGCCATCAGTGAGGGTCTAGGGGCACAGCCCCAGCATTTT. It encodes CAISEGLGAQPQHF.

The chain is built from TRBV7-9 and TRBJ1-4; a possible D gene is TRBD1 (6 bases). CDR1 SEHNR and CDR2 FQNEAQ come from the germline V gene (reference sequence). V lost 4 bases and J 8 bases, leaving 8 bases between the germline ends. The CDR3 is 12 amino acids. This CDR3 reads CASSSGQEKLFF. Here the CDR3 DNA reads TGTGCCAGCAGCTCCGGACAGGAAAAACTGTTTTTT.

The J gene is TRBJ2-3, the V gene TRBV9, with TRBD1 identical over 9 bases. Germline V lookup: CDR1 SGDLS, CDR2 YYNGEE. Unmatched junction bases numbered 13, after V lost 4 bases and J lost 4 bases. This CDR3 has 17 amino acids. CDR3 loop: CASSPALGTGNSDTQYF. The CDR3 DNA reads as TGTGCCAGCAGCCCAGCTTTGGGGACAGGGAATTCAGATACGCAGTATTTT.

CDR3 region: CAWGTSGYEQYF. The DNA of the CDR3 is TGTGCCTGGGGGACTAGCGGCTACGAGCAGTACTTC. This chain links TRBV30 with TRBJ2-7, with 11 positions matching TRBD2. Germline CDR1 and CDR2: GTSNPN and SVGIG (reference sequence). CDR3 size: 12 residues. V trimming: 5 bases; J trimming: 3 bases; junction bases outside the gene matches: 0.

This clone was counted only a few times. The genes are TRBV4-2 and TRBJ2-2; 10 bases match TRBD2. V lost 2 bases to trimming and J lost 3 bases; unmatched junction nucleotides: 3. The V gene's germline CDR1 is LGHNA and CDR2 YNFKEQ. The CDR3 runs 16 residues. CDR3: CASSQKTSGYTGELFF. As DNA, the CDR3 is TGTGCCAGCAGCCAAAAGACTAGCGGGTACACCGGGGAGCTGTTTTTT.

The rearrangement uses TRBV9 and TRBJ1-1; D is unclear. V lost 0 bases and J 3 bases, leaving 9 bases between the germline ends. The length of the CDR3 is 14 residues. Looked up from germline, CDR1 is SGDLS and CDR2 is YYNGEE. CDR3 coding DNA: TGTGCCAGCAGCGTAGGGCAGAGAGACACTGAAGCTTTCTTT. Translation: CASSVGQRDTEAFF.

Only a few counts were recorded for this clone. The genes are TRBV2 and TRBJ2-7; 9 nucleotides align to TRBD1. The CDR3 is 14 amino acids. V was pared by 8 bases and J by 3 bases, with 8 bases of the junction left unmatched. Germline V gene sequence: CDR1 SNHLY, CDR2 FYNNEI. In DNA form, the CDR3 reads TGTGCCAGCTCGGAGGGACAGGGAGACTACGAGCAGTACTTC. Protein sequence: CASSEGQGDYEQYF.

The genes are TRBV5-6 and TRBJ1-4, with 10 nucleotides matching TRBD1. The length of the CDR3 is 15 residues. CDR1 and CDR2 from the germline V gene are SGHDT and YYEEEE. Losses at the gene ends were 4 bases for V and 6 bases for J; bases not matched to a gene: 6. The CDR3 protein is CASSGAGTGDEKLFF. CDR3 nucleotide sequence: TGTGCCAGCAGCGGAGCCGGGACAGGGGATGAAAAACTGTTTTTT.